The 14 T cell receptor beta chains below come from one sample, sequenced in a study of OX40 agonist ivuxolimab in advanced cancers. Sequenced by immunoSEQ multiplex PCR; TCRdb stores in-frame clones only, minus some. The sample lists under 75,000 clones, around 80% occurring once. Specimen: CD4+ or CD8+ T cells sorted from blood, collected in a trial of the OX40 agonist ivuxolimab. The source of these receptors is an adult with an advanced solid tumor such as melanoma, head and neck, liver or kidney cancer.

The gene calls are TRBV6-1 and TRBJ2-3; 10 bases agree with TRBD1. V was clipped by 6 bases and J by 0 bases; unmatched bases: 3. The germline gives CDR1 MNHNS, CDR2 SASEGT. The CDR3 length is 15 residues. The CDR3 DNA reads TGTGCCAGCAGGAAGGGACAGGGGAGCACAGATACGCAGTATTTT. Protein: CASRKGQGSTDTQYF.

The V gene is TRBV6-5, the J gene TRBJ2-2, with a possible D match to TRBD1 (6 bases). V was cut by 1 base and J by 1 base, with 7 bases left in between. There are 15 residues in the CDR3. Looked up from germline, CDR1 is MNHEY and CDR2 is SVGAGI. CDR3 loop: CASSYLQGNTGELFF. The CDR3 DNA follows: TGTGCCAGCAGTTACTTACAGGGGAACACCGGGGAGCTGTTTTTT.

This CDR3 is CASSVERTTMSGELFF. The DNA of the CDR3 is TGTGCCAGCAGCGTAGAGAGGACCACAATGTCCGGGGAGCTGTTTTTT. The gene calls are TRBV9 and TRBJ2-2; D not resolved. The germline V gene has CDR1 SGDLS and CDR2 YYNGEE. V dropped 0 bases and J dropped 6 bases, with 15 bases sitting between them. This CDR3 has 16 residues.

This clone has only a few counts. The CDR3 DNA is TGTGCCAGCAGCTTAGGCCGCGTCCTCTTGGACAGGGCTAACTATGGCTACACCTTC. Translating it yields CASSLGRVLLDRANYGYTF. The chain recombines TRBV7-9 with TRBJ1-2; 8 nucleotides line up with TRBD1. V was pared by 1 base and J by 0 bases, with 13 bases of the junction left unmatched. Germline CDR1 and CDR2: SEHNR and FQNEAQ (reference sequence). The CDR3 extends over 19 amino acids.

The J gene is TRBJ1-1, the V gene TRBV27; TRBD1 matches at 8 bases. The CDR3 extends over 14 amino acids. CDR1 and CDR2 from the germline V gene are MNHEY and SMNVEV (reference sequence). J gave up 7 bases and V 7 bases, and 11 bases lay outside the gene matches. The CDR3, as DNA: TGTGCCAGCACCTTTTCAGGGGGCCGGGGTGAAGCTTTCTTT. Translated: CASTFSGGRGEAFF.

The chain joins TRBV27 to TRBJ2-4; 7 bases align to TRBD2. In germline, CDR1 is MNHEY, CDR2 SMNVEV (reference sequence). The junction had 3 bases not matched to a gene; V was cut back by 3 bases and J by 1 base. The CDR3 totals 15 residues. The chain's CDR3 is CASSLQGGAKNIQYF. DNA for the CDR3: TGTGCCAGCAGTTTGCAGGGAGGGGCCAAAAACATTCAGTACTTC.

The gene calls are TRBV6-5 and TRBJ1-1; 9 bases agree with TRBD1. Germline V CDR1 and CDR2: MNHEY, SVGAGI. The ends lost 5 bases at V and 6 bases at J; junction bases unmatched: 7. The CDR3 extends over 14 amino acids. The CDR3 is CASSRLGQGSEAFF. CDR3 in DNA: TGTGCCAGCAGTCGCCTCGGACAGGGGTCTGAAGCTTTCTTT.

This chain links TRBV7-2 with TRBJ2-2; D is unresolved. The CDR3 has 14 residues. CDR1 is SGHTA and CDR2 is FQGNSA in the germline V gene. V shed 1 base and J shed 9 bases, with 12 bases lying between them. CDR3 sequence reads: CASSLGGSFRELFF. The CDR3 nucleotides are TGTGCCAGCAGCTTAGGGGGTTCTTTCCGGGAGCTGTTTTTT.

The chain is built from TRBV7-8 and TRBJ1-1; D unresolved. CDR1 and CDR2 from the germline V gene are SGHVS and FQNEAQ. The CDR3 has 13 amino acids. Trimming removed 5 bases at V and 4 bases at J, with 11 bases between. For the CDR3, the DNA is TGTGCCAGCAGCGTCGCAGAGATCACTGAAGCTTTCTTT. It translates to CASSVAEITEAFF.

A single count supports this clone. The chain uses TRBV6-5 and TRBJ2-7; 7 positions match TRBD1. J gave up 0 bases and V 3 bases, and 5 bases lay outside the gene matches. Germline CDR1 is MNHEY and CDR2 is SVGAGI. There are 15 residues in the CDR3. The CDR3 region is CASSYDRDPSYEQYF. The CDR3 DNA reads TGTGCCAGCAGTTATGACAGGGATCCCTCCTACGAGCAGTACTTC.

This clone came up a few times. CDR3 protein: CASSTEGYGYTF. CDR3 DNA: TGTGCCAGCAGTACGGAGGGATATGGCTACACCTTC. V usage is TRBV2 and J usage is TRBJ1-2; the D is unclear. Germline V gene data show CDR1 as SNHLY and CDR2 as FYNNEI. Trimming stripped 5 bases from V and 5 bases from J, with 9 bases between. This CDR3 is 12 amino acids long.

V gene TRBV4-1 combines with J gene TRBJ2-3; D might be TRBD1 (5 bases). V shed 1 base and J shed 7 bases, with 18 bases lying between them. Germline values: CDR1 MGHRA, CDR2 YSYEKL. The CDR3 contains 16 residues. The CDR3 sequence is CASSQGQQGPGYTQYF. The DNA of the CDR3 is TGCGCCAGCAGCCAAGGACAGCAGGGTCCCGGGTATACGCAGTATTTT.

This clone appeared a single time. The rearrangement links TRBV4-1 to TRBJ2-5, with 7 bases that match TRBD1. The CDR3 is 17 residues long. The ends lost 3 bases at V and 0 bases at J; junction bases unmatched: 10. CDR1 is MGHRA, CDR2 YSYEKL, per germline. CDR3 coding DNA: TGCGCCAGCAGCCATCCCCCCGGGGACAGCTACCAAGAGACCCAGTACTTC. This codes for CASSHPPGDSYQETQYF.

The chain recombines TRBV5-6 with TRBJ1-2, with unresolved D. This CDR3 has 11 amino acids. CDR1 and CDR2 from the germline V gene are SGHDT and YYEEEE. V was trimmed by 4 bases and J by 10 bases, leaving 11 bases between them. The CDR3 bases are TGTGCCAGCAGCCTCATCGGGGTCTACACCTTC. It yields the protein CASSLIGVYTF.